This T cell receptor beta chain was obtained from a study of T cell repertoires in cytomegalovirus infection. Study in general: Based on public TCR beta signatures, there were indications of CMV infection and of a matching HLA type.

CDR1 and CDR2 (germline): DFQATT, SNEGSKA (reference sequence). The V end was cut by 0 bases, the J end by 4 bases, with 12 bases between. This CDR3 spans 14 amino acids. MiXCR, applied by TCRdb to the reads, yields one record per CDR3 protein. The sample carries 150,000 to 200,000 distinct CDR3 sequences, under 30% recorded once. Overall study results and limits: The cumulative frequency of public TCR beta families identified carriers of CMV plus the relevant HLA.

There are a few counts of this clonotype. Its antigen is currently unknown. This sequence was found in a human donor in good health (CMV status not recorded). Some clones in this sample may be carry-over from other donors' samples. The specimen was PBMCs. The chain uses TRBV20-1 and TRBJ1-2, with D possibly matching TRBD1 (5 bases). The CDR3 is CSAREAGKTYGYTF. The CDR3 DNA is TGCAGTGCTAGAGAGGCAGGGAAGACCTATGGCTACACCTTC.